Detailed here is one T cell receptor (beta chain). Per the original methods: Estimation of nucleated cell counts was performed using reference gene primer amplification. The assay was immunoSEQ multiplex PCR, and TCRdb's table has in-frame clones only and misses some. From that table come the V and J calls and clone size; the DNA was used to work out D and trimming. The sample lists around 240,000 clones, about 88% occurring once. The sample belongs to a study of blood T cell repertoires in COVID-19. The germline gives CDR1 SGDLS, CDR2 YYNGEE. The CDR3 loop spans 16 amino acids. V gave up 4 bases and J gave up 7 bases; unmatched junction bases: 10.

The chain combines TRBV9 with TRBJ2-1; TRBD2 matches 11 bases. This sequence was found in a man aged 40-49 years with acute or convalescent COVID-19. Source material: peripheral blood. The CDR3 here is CASSLRTSGRGNEQFF. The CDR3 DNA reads TGTGCCAGCAGCTTAAGGACTAGCGGGCGGGGAAATGAGCAGTTCTTC.